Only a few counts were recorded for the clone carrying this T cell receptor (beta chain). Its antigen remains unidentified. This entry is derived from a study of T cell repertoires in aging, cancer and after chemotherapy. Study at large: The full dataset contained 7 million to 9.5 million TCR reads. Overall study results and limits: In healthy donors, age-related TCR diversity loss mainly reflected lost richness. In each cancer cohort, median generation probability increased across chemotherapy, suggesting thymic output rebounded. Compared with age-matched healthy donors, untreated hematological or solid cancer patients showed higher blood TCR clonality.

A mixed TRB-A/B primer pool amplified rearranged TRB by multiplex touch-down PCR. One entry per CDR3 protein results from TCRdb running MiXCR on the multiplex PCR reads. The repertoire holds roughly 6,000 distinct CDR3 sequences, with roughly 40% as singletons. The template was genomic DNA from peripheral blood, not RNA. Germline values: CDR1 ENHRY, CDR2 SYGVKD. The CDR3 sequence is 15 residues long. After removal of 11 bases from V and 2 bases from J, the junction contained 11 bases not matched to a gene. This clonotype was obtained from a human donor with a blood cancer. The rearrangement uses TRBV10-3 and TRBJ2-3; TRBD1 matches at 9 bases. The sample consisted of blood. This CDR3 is CASSGDRAPTDTQYF. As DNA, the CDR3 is TGTGCCTCCAGTGGGGACAGGGCCCCCACAGATACGCAGTATTTT.